Listed below are T cell receptor beta chains from one sample, sequenced in a study of beta chain features in type 1 diabetes. TCRdb's table, derived via immunoSEQ multiplex PCR, lists solely in-frame clones and lacks some. The table includes more than 300,000 clones, approximately 12% detected once. Sequencing was done on a sample of naive CD4+ T cells from blood. The receptors here all came from a woman aged 18-29 years with type 1 diabetes. The CDR3 runs from the conserved cysteine through the conserved F or W. D genes are given only for firm matches. The listing skips clone size in some rows; elsewhere it reads once, few, many or a size class.

13,TRBV11-2,-,TRBJ2-3,-,CASRSMRTDTQYF,TGTGCCAGCAGGTCGATGAGAACAGATACGCAGTATTTT
13,TRBV5-4,-,TRBJ1-1,-,CASSLAGADEAFF,TGTGCCAGCAGCTTGGCCGGAGCAGATGAAGCTTTCTTT
14,TRBV11-2,-,TRBJ1-4,few,CASSLAGAREKLFF,TGTGCCAGCAGCTTGGCAGGGGCTCGTGAAAAACTGTTTTTT
14,TRBV9,-,TRBJ1-3,-,CASSPLRAGNTIYF,TGTGCCAGCAGCCCCCTCCGGGCTGGAAACACCATATATTTT
12,TRBV28,-,TRBJ2-7,-,CASSLLSYEQYF,TGTGCCAGCAGTTTATTGAGTTACGAGCAGTACTTC
15,TRBV5-1,-,TRBJ2-3,few,CASSWEDRSTDTQYF,TGCGCCAGCAGCTGGGAGGACAGGAGCACAGATACGCAGTATTTT
15,TRBV4-1,-,TRBJ2-3,few,CASSRKMTGTDTQYF,TGCGCCAGCAGCCGCAAGATGACTGGCACAGATACGCAGTATTTT
15,TRBV9,-,TRBJ2-1,few,CASSVATGSYNEQFF,TGTGCCAGCAGCGTAGCTACAGGATCCTACAATGAGCAGTTCTTC
11,TRBV28,-,TRBJ2-5,few,CASSPSRTQYF,TGTGCCAGCAGCCCCTCCAGGACCCAGTACTTC
12,TRBV6-5,-,TRBJ2-5,few,CASSYNRETQYF,TGTGCCAGCAGTTATAACAGGGAGACCCAGTACTTC
13,TRBV30,-,TRBJ2-7,few,CAWEQRRGNEQYF,TGTGCCTGGGAACAGCGGCGAGGGAACGAGCAGTACTTC
15,TRBV4-2,TRBD2,TRBJ2-3,-,CASTLAGGRTDTQYF,TGTGCCAGCACCCTAGCGGGAGGGCGGACAGATACGCAGTATTTT
12,TRBV5-1,-,TRBJ2-7,-,CASSLSAGLSVF,TGCGCCAGCAGCTTGTCAGCGGGTCTTTCGGTTTTC
11,TRBV2,-,TRBJ2-1,-,CASRSRGRQFF,TGTGCCAGCAGGTCCCGGGGGAGGCAGTTCTTC
16,TRBV4-1,-,TRBJ2-1,-,CASSQGAAYSYNEQFF,TGCGCCAGCAGCCAAGGGGCAGCCTACTCCTACAATGAGCAGTTCTTC
14,TRBV29-1,TRBD1,TRBJ2-5,few,CSALRTGLQETQYF,TGCAGCGCTTTGAGGACAGGGCTCCAAGAGACCCAGTACTTC
14,TRBV4-2,-,TRBJ2-7,-,CASSHQTGSYEQYF,TGTGCCAGCAGCCACCAGACTGGCTCCTACGAGCAGTACTTC
12,TRBV7-8,-,TRBJ2-2,few,CASSPYTGELFF,TGTGCCAGCAGCCCCTACACCGGGGAGCTGTTTTTT
15,TRBV9,TRBD2,TRBJ2-5,-,CASSAGGGRLETQYF,TGTGCCAGCAGCGCAGGCGGGGGTCGGTTGGAGACCCAGTACTTC
13,TRBV2,TRBD1,TRBJ1-6,-,CAGRDRDNSPLHF,TGTGCCGGGCGGGACAGGGATAATTCACCCCTCCACTTT
15,TRBV28,-,TRBJ2-3,-,CASSFMAGLTDTQYF,TGTGCCAGCAGTTTCATGGCGGGGCTCACAGATACGCAGTATTTT
17,TRBV27,TRBD2,TRBJ2-3,-,CASRGLAGYRGTDTQYF,TGTGCCAGCCGGGGACTAGCGGGCTACCGTGGGACAGATACGCAGTATTTT
14,TRBV7-9,-,TRBJ1-3,-,CASRQGSAGNTIYF,TGTGCCAGCAGACAGGGTTCCGCTGGAAACACCATATATTTT
15,TRBV5-4,TRBD2,TRBJ2-3,-,CASSKTSGIGHTQYF,TGTGCCAGCAGCAAGACTAGCGGGATAGGGCATACGCAGTATTTT
12,TRBV10-3,-,TRBJ2-6,-,CAISGGANVLTF,TGTGCCATCAGCGGAGGAGCCAACGTCCTGACTTTC
17,TRBV4-3,TRBD1,TRBJ1-6,few,CASSQDLDGQGNSPLHF,TGCGCCAGCAGCCAAGATCTTGATGGACAGGGGAATTCACCCCTCCACTTT
15,TRBV5-1,TRBD1,TRBJ2-2,-,CASSLRTGNTGELFF,TGCGCCAGCAGCTTAAGGACAGGAAACACCGGGGAGCTGTTTTTT
14,TRBV11-2,-,TRBJ2-3,-,CASTPSGVPDTQYF,TGTGCCAGCACCCCTTCCGGGGTCCCGGATACGCAGTATTTT
15,TRBV4-3,-,TRBJ2-3,few,CASSQERRERDTQYF,TGCGCCAGCAGCCAAGAAAGGCGGGAACGAGATACGCAGTATTTT
14,TRBV4-3,-,TRBJ2-7,few,CASSQNKGPYEQYF,TGCGCCAGCAGCCAAAATAAGGGGCCCTACGAGCAGTACTTC
14,TRBV7-9,-,TRBJ1-2,-,CASSLALGVGGYTF,TGTGCCAGCAGCTTAGCTCTCGGGGTCGGTGGCTACACCTTC
16,TRBV4-1,-,TRBJ2-3,-,CASSLQQDRSTDTQYF,TGCGCCAGCAGCCTCCAGCAGGATCGTAGCACAGATACGCAGTATTTT
16,TRBV6-6,-,TRBJ1-1,once,CASSSTGFGMNTEAFF,TGTGCCAGCAGTTCCACAGGGTTTGGGATGAACACTGAAGCTTTCTTT
12,TRBV2,-,TRBJ2-7,few,CASSPGDYEQYF,TGTGCCAGCTCCCCAGGGGACTACGAGCAGTACTTC
15,TRBV4-3,-,TRBJ1-1,-,CASSQEGGVRPEAFF,TGCGCCAGCAGCCAAGAAGGGGGAGTCCGGCCTGAAGCTTTCTTT
14,TRBV12-5,TRBD1,TRBJ1-5,-,CASGVGQGGRPQHF,TGTGCTAGTGGTGTGGGACAGGGCGGAAGGCCCCAGCATTTT
12,TRBV7-2,-,TRBJ1-5,-,CASSPYAGQQHF,TGTGCCAGCAGCCCCTATGCCGGACAGCAGCATTTT
13,TRBV7-2,-,TRBJ2-2,-,CASSFRVTGELFF,TGTGCCAGCAGCTTCAGGGTTACCGGGGAGCTGTTTTTT
14,TRBV2,-,TRBJ1-4,few,CASSVLAAGEKLFF,TGTGCCAGCAGTGTCCTGGCGGCGGGGGAAAAACTGTTTTTT
15,TRBV30,-,TRBJ2-3,-,CAWSVPSGFTDTQYF,TGTGCCTGGAGTGTGCCCAGCGGTTTCACAGATACGCAGTATTTT
14,TRBV4-3,TRBD2,TRBJ2-2,-,CASSSGTKAGELFF,TGCGCCAGCAGTAGCGGGACAAAAGCCGGGGAGCTGTTTTTT
18,TRBV4-3,-,TRBJ2-2,few,CASSPPGWLTSNTGELFF,TGCGCCAGCAGCCCCCCCGGGTGGCTGACTTCGAACACCGGGGAGCTGTTTTTT
15,TRBV10-2,TRBD2,TRBJ2-1,-,CASSESWLAGNEQFF,TGCGCCAGCAGTGAGTCCTGGCTAGCGGGGAATGAGCAGTTCTTC
12,TRBV12-5,-,TRBJ1-2,few,CASGGPTGGYTF,TGTGCTAGTGGTGGACCGACAGGTGGCTACACCTTC
13,TRBV19,-,TRBJ1-5,few,CASTRGAERPQHF,TGTGCCAGTACCCGGGGTGCCGAGAGGCCCCAGCATTTT
13,TRBV11-1,-,TRBJ2-2,-,CASSSIGTGELFF,TGTGCCAGCAGCTCTATCGGCACCGGGGAGCTGTTTTTT